These 18 T cell receptor beta chains were all obtained from the same sample, sequenced in a study of OX40 agonist ivuxolimab in advanced cancers. Measured with immunoSEQ multiplex PCR; TCRdb has only the in-frame clones, and not every one. The table has roughly 100,000 clones, 70% to 90% seen once; the top ten hold around 4%. The sequenced sample was CD4+ or CD8+ T cells sorted from blood, obtained in a trial of the OX40 agonist ivuxolimab. These receptors were collected from an adult with an advanced solid tumor such as melanoma, head and neck, liver or kidney cancer.

The chain couples TRBV2 to TRBJ2-5, with D perhaps matching TRBD1 or TRBD2 (5 bases each). V was pared by 11 bases and J by 5 bases, with 15 bases between. There are 12 residues in the CDR3. CDR1 is SNHLY, CDR2 FYNNEI, per germline. The CDR3 is CAGAGEAETQYF. In DNA form, the CDR3 reads TGTGCCGGGGCGGGCGAAGCGGAGACCCAGTACTTC.

This clone came up a few times. V is TRBV6-5 and J is TRBJ2-7; either TRBD1 or TRBD2 may fit D (5 bases each). Germline-derived CDR1 and CDR2 are MNHEY and SVGAGI. The V gene lost 7 bases and the J gene lost 5 bases, with 15 bases spanning the gap. The CDR3 runs to 13 residues. CDR3 region: CASMEAVGDEQYF. In DNA form, the CDR3 reads TGTGCCAGCATGGAGGCGGTGGGGGACGAGCAGTACTTC.

The chain uses TRBV5-5 and TRBJ2-1; weak D call: TRBD1 (5 bases). The CDR3 runs 15 residues. Germline V CDR1 and CDR2: SGHKS, YYEKEE (reference sequence). The V end was cut by 1 base, the J end by 4 bases, with 12 bases between. CDR3 nucleotide sequence: TGTGCCAGCAGCTTGACAGGAGATGGGTACAATGAGCAGTTCTTC. Its protein is CASSLTGDGYNEQFF.

This clone showed up just a few times. The genes are TRBV19 and TRBJ2-7, with D possibly called TRBD1 or TRBD2 (5 bases each). The CDR3 has 14 residues. Trimming took 6 bases from V and 6 from J, leaving 18 bases between them. Germline V gene sequence: CDR1 LNHDA, CDR2 SQIVND (reference sequence). This CDR3 is CASSPSGTPGEQYF. Written as DNA, the CDR3 is TGTGCCAGTAGCCCCTCCGGGACCCCCGGCGAGCAGTACTTC.

For the CDR3, the DNA is TGTGCCAGCAGCCCGACCCCCACGCGGCTGAACACCGGGGAGCTGTTTTTT. It codes for CASSPTPTRLNTGELFF. This rearrangement joins TRBV7-9 to TRBJ2-2; unclear D gene. Germline V lookup: CDR1 SEHNR, CDR2 FQNEAQ (reference sequence). CDR3 length: 17 amino acids. V lost 5 bases and J lost 1, with 17 bases in between.

V is TRBV25-1 and J is TRBJ2-5, with TRBD1 identical over 7 bases. CDR3 length: 15 amino acids. Germline V lookup: CDR1 MGHDK, CDR2 SYGVNS. J gave up 2 bases and V 6 bases, and 9 bases lay outside the gene matches. CDR3 bases: TGTGCCAGCAGCCCTCGGACAGGTTTACAAGAGACCCAGTACTTC. It is translated as CASSPRTGLQETQYF.

The J gene is TRBJ2-5, the V gene TRBV6-4, with 10 bases matching TRBD2. The CDR3 is made up of 17 amino acids. Trimming removed 2 bases from V and 4 bases from J; junction bases left unmatched: 10. Looked up from germline, CDR1 is MRHNA and CDR2 is SNTAGT. DNA for the CDR3: TGTGCCAGCAGTGACCGTTCTAGCGGGAGAGCCTCAGAGACCCAGTACTTC. Its protein product is CASSDRSSGRASETQYF.

The chain uses TRBV18 and TRBJ1-1; no definite D call. The germline V gene encodes CDR1 KGHSH and CDR2 LQKENI. The CDR3 is 13 residues long. Trimming took off 4 bases at V and 2 bases at J, with 8 bases between the two ends. The CDR3: CASSRDGNTEAFF. As DNA, the CDR3 is TGTGCCAGCTCACGAGACGGCAACACTGAAGCTTTCTTT.

The V and J genes are TRBV5-4 and TRBJ1-5, with a weak D call TRBD1 (5 bases). Germline CDR1 and CDR2: SGHNT and YYREEE (reference sequence). The CDR3 is 16 amino acids. The V gene lost 4 bases and the J gene lost 6 bases, with 20 bases spanning the gap. This CDR3 is CASSQGSGWNLQPQHF. The CDR3 DNA sequence: TGTGCCAGCAGCCAAGGGTCAGGGTGGAATCTTCAGCCCCAGCATTTT. The full variable domain, completed using reference TRBV5-4 and TRBJ1-5, is ETGVTQSPTHLIKTRGQQVTLRCSSQSGHNTVSWYQQALGQGPQFIFQYYREEENGRGNFPPRFSGLQFPNYSSELNVNALELDDSALYLCASSQGSGWNLQPQHFGDGTRLSIL.

The CDR3 DNA is TGTGCCAGCAGCCTGACCCTTCTGGGAGAGACCCAGTACTTC. Translating it yields CASSLTLLGETQYF. The V and J genes are TRBV11-3 and TRBJ2-5; D gene uncertain. Looked up from germline, CDR1 is SGHNT and CDR2 is YENEEA. The CDR3 runs to 14 residues. Trimming took 5 bases from V and 4 from J, leaving 14 bases between them.

The chain employs TRBV4-1 and TRBJ2-3; 14 bases match TRBD2. CDR3 length equals 17 residues. Trimming at V came to 4 bases and at J to 2 bases, leaving 5 bases not matched to a gene. CDR1 MGHRA and CDR2 YSYEKL come from the germline V gene. CDR3 in DNA: TGCGCCAGCAGCCGGCGACTAGCGGGAGGGGACACAGATACGCAGTATTTT. Its protein product is CASSRRLAGGDTDTQYF.

V gene TRBV2 combines with J gene TRBJ1-2; tentatively, D is TRBD1 (5 bases). There are 12 residues in the CDR3. The V end lost 5 bases, the J end lost 4 bases, and 8 bases lay between the germline ends. Germline V lookup: CDR1 SNHLY, CDR2 FYNNEI. The CDR3 region is CASSPDSYGYTF. CDR3 bases: TGTGCCAGCAGTCCAGACAGCTATGGCTACACCTTC.

The chain links TRBV6-6 to TRBJ2-3; TRBD1 agrees at 9 bases. The CDR3 contains 13 residues. Germline V gene lookup returns CDR1 MNHNY and CDR2 SVGAGI (reference sequence). J gave up 6 bases and V 4 bases, and 2 bases lay outside the gene matches. The CDR3 region has the DNA TGTGCCAGCAGTTGGACAGGGGAGGATACGCAGTATTTT. Amino acids: CASSWTGEDTQYF.

The chain is built from TRBV10-3 and TRBJ2-5; D gene unclear. The CDR3 sequence is 16 residues long. The germline CDR1 and CDR2 sequences are ENHRY and SYGVKD. V lost 3 bases to trimming and J lost 5 bases, with 19 bases between them. CDR3 in DNA: TGTGCCATCAGTGAACCAGGACCTAACAATAAGGAGACCCAGTACTTC. It encodes CAISEPGPNNKETQYF.

This clone occurred a few times. V gene TRBV11-1 combines with J gene TRBJ2-3; D is uncertain. Trimming took 1 base from V and 5 from J, leaving 4 bases between them. Germline V gene lookup returns CDR1 SGHAT and CDR2 FQDESV (reference sequence). CDR3 length: 12 amino acids. CDR3 amino acids: CASSLGEDTQYF. The CDR3 nucleotides are TGTGCCAGCAGCTTAGGGGAAGATACGCAGTATTTT.

The J gene is TRBJ2-7, the V gene TRBV30; no clear D gene. The CDR3 extends over 11 amino acids. Trimming took off 0 bases at V and 6 bases at J, with 6 bases between the two ends. The germline gives CDR1 GTSNPN, CDR2 SVGIG (reference sequence). The CDR3 protein is CAWSVRVEQYF. DNA for the CDR3: TGTGCCTGGAGTGTACGCGTCGAGCAGTACTTC. The full variable domain, rest sourced from reference TRBV30 and TRBJ2-7, is SQTIHQWPATLVQPVGSPLSLECTVEGTSNPNLYWYRQAAGRGLQLLFYSVGIGQISSEVPQNLSASRPQDRQFILSSKKLLLSDSGFYLCAWSVRVEQYFGPGTRLTVT.

This chain links TRBV5-4 with TRBJ1-2; D remains unclear. This CDR3 is built from 14 residues. Germline CDR1 and CDR2: SGHNT and YYREEE (reference sequence). V lost 1 base, J lost 1 base, and 8 bases lay in between. The CDR3 nucleotides read TGTGCCAGCAGCTTGCAAATCGATAACTATGGCTACACCTTC. This sequence encodes CASSLQIDNYGYTF.

This clone was counted once. The chain links TRBV15 to TRBJ2-6; D remains unclear. Looked up from germline, CDR1 is LNHNV and CDR2 is YYDKDF (reference sequence). Deletions cut 2 bases from V and 0 bases from J, with 5 bases between. The CDR3 has 15 residues. CDR3 in DNA: TGTGCCACCAGCAGAAGATTCTCTGGGGCCAACGTCCTGACTTTC. Protein: CATSRRFSGANVLTF.